The table lists the clone carrying this TCR beta chain with a count of one. These data originate in a study of blood T cell repertoires in COVID-19. Study as a whole: Acute-phase and convalescent COVID-19 samples originated in the United States, Italy and Spain. T cells, B-cell-depleted T cells, or PBMCs supplied cDNA or gDNA.

Germline V lookup: CDR1 SGHVS, CDR2 FNYEAQ. V lost 5 bases to trimming and J lost 5 bases; unmatched junction nucleotides: 4. The CDR3 spans 13 residues. Study processing details: Reference gene primer amplification in the assay estimated nucleated cell counts. Sequencing was performed with immunoSEQ multiplex PCR; in TCRdb, only in-frame clones are kept and a portion is missing. The V and J calls and clone size were taken over from that table, and D and trimming were inferred from the DNA. This sample has about 390,000 clones, with more than 75% found just once. The sequence came from a woman aged 60-75 years with COVID-19, enrolled during active disease. Sequences were obtained from peripheral blood. The gene calls are TRBV7-6 and TRBJ2-5; 8 nucleotides agree with TRBD1. CDR3 sequence (DNA): TGTGCCAGCAGCCTAAGACAGGGGGAGACCCAGTACTTC. Amino acid sequence: CASSLRQGETQYF.